This T cell receptor (beta chain) was found in a study of human T cells and chemical hapten exposure (dated by TCRdb to the early 2020s). As for the study more broadly: For sensitization, 2% DPC in acetone was applied to a roughly 2 cm by roughly 2 cm area of upper inner arm skin. For TCR sequencing, blood came from 25 to 35 alopecia patients at anywhere from one to four time points (pre-sensitization, 2, 6 and 24 weeks). Weekly therapeutic DPC doses were additionally applied to the scalp of patients throughout the approximately 24-week study period. Blood samples were taken from patients before sensitization (week 0) and then at 2, 6 and about 24 weeks after DPC sensitization. Patch testing on the upper back used Finn chambers containing 0.01% DPC, with scoring done after 6 days according to International Contact Dermatitis Research Group standards. Libraries were combined into a pool for sequencing, and differences in TCR yield between samples came mainly from small differences in library volumes within the pool. Most of the patients in the cohort were female, and the cohort covered alopecia areata with under or over 50% scalp involvement, alopecia totalis and alopecia universalis. In alopecia patients, the study followed how the peripheral blood TCR repertoire changed in vivo over primary and secondary sensitization to diphenylcyclopropenone (DPC), a hapten. What the study reported, not specific to this receptor: Repeated subsampling changed both the strength of the expansion versus patch-test correlation and the threshold at which that correlation became significant. DPC sensitization did not change how many TCRs were above 1 in 1000 frequency, and no evidence was found of alterations in global repertoire structure. Because every patient had alopecia, a presumed autoimmune disease, the patients' immune response might differ from that of healthy individuals. Expanded TCRs formed significantly more large CDR3 similarity clusters than pre-sensitization or healthy control sets, consistent with antigen-driven responses. Patch test score correlated positively with the number of PT1 expanded TCRs, reaching significance at thresholds 8, 16 and 32 but not at 4.

The sample's time point label, in plain terms: patch test 1, 2 weeks after DPC sensitization. The treatment or condition label corresponds to: therapeutic diphenylcyclopropenone sensitization with weekly scalp DPC. At every patch-test visit, the blood draw took place before the patch test was put on. Eligible patients were aged 18 to 70, diagnosed with alopecia, deemed suitable for DPC therapy, and excluded if pregnant. Unfractionated whole blood was collected in Tempus Blood RNA tubes, and total RNA was extracted from that blood. Libraries were prepared through RACE. Sequencing took place on a NextSeq 500. During library preparation, unique molecular identifiers were attached to individual cDNA molecules so that TCRs could be counted quantitatively and reproducibly. Each blood RNA sample was used to sequence both TCR alpha and TCR beta chains. On the study's bioinformatics: A median of roughly 100,000 TCRs per sample was observed, with a range of 23,224 to 690,600. The Decombinator software suite was used to annotate V, J and CDR3 in the TCR reads. Every sample was subsampled to the same number of TCRs (28,000) for the PS versus PT1 abundance plots. TCRs were defined as expanded if absent before sensitization and observed at least eight times at the 2-week time point. TCRdb reprocessing: public reads trimmed at Q25 with fastp, clones called with MiXCR, in-frame beta chains kept. Identical CDR3 protein sequences are pooled into one entry, listed with their most common genes and DNA. The authors' filters were not applied to this entry. Here the sample has roughly 360,000 distinct CDR3 sequences; roughly 5% occur a single time. 2% to 2.5% of the sample goes to the ten largest clones.

About this clonotype itself: Its cognate antigen has yet to be identified. No base quality information exists; no much larger clone differs at one position.

From the cysteine up to the phenylalanine, the CDR3 has a length of 17 residues. The entry retains the CDR3 DNA only, 51 bases that are in frame from base 1. The germline V gene encodes CDR1 SGHTA and CDR2 FQGNSA. V was cut back by 2 bases and J by 6 bases, leaving a gap of 21 bases between them. The starting material was whole blood, obtained in connection with sensitization to the hapten diphenylcyclopropenone (DPC). The sequence derives from a woman aged 45 to 65 with alopecia areata. Some clones in this sample may be carry-over from other donors' samples. Rearrangement joined TRBV7-2 to TRBJ2-3; the D call is tentative, TRBD1 or TRBD2, as each matches 5 bases. The CDR3 region has the sequence CASSLMGPGTGVDTQYF. The nucleotide sequence reads TGTGCCAGCAGCTTAATGGGGCCAGGGACGGGCGTGGATACGCAGTATTTT.